The rows below give T cell receptor beta chains drawn from one sample of a study of blood T cell repertoires in COVID-19. TCRdb's copy holds only in-frame clones and misses some; the assay was immunoSEQ multiplex PCR. The sample includes 200,000 to 250,000 clones, 75% to 85% of them seen just once. The sample comprised peripheral blood. The receptors come from a woman in her twenties or thirties with COVID-19, enrolled during active disease. Both conserved end residues are part of each CDR3. A D gene is named only where the DNA matches it firmly. A row's size may be missing; if present it is once, few, many or a size class.

j_call d_call clone_size v_call cdr3_nt cdr3_aa
TRBJ1-2 TRBD1 . TRBV28 TGTGCCAGCAGTTCCCCCCGACAGGGCGCTAACTATGGCTACACCTTC CASSSPRQGANYGYTF
TRBJ2-3 TRBD2 . TRBV4-3 TGCGCCAGCAGCCAAGATCCCACTAGCGGCGAAGCAGATACGCAGTATTTT CASSQDPTSGEADTQYF
TRBJ2-7 TRBD1 . TRBV6-1 TGTGCCAGCAGTGATCCTAGACAGGGTTCGTACTTC CASSDPRQGSYF
TRBJ2-5 . . TRBV28 TGTGCCAGCAGCAAAACACAGACCCAGTACTTC CASSKTQTQYF
TRBJ2-1 TRBD2 . TRBV9 TGTGCCAGCAGCTCCCGGGAGGGGCTGCGGTATGAGCAGTTCTTC CASSSREGLRYEQFF
TRBJ2-7 TRBD1 . TRBV27 TGTGCCAGCAGTTCTAGGACAGGGCACGAGCAGTACTTC CASSSRTGHEQYF
TRBJ2-7 . many TRBV9 TGTGCCAGCAGCGTAGGGCTAGTCACCGGCGAGCAGTACTTC CASSVGLVTGEQYF
TRBJ1-2 . . TRBV28 TGTGCCAGCAGTTCCCCCGGGGGGCGATATGGCTACACCTTC CASSSPGGRYGYTF
TRBJ2-7 . . TRBV10-3 TGTGCCATCAGTGAGAGGAGGAGCTCCTACGAGCAGTACTTC CAISERRSSYEQYF
TRBJ2-6 . . TRBV5-1 TGCGCCAGCAGCTTGGTGGGACAATCTTTCTCTGGGGCCAACGTCCTGACTTTC CASSLVGQSFSGANVLTF
TRBJ2-1 . . TRBV19 TGTGCCAGTAGTATCACACGTGAGCAGTTCTTC CASSITREQFF